These 2 T cell receptor beta chains were all obtained from the same sample, sequenced in a study of response to subunit inactivated influenza vaccine. TCRdb recomputed calls from the RT-PCR reads with MiXCR, one row per CDR3 protein. Found here are more than 150,000 distinct CDR3 sequences, roughly 10% of them singletons; the top ten hold around 35%. Sequencing used CD8+ T cells sorted from PBMCs, obtained roughly 24 months after vaccination. These receptors were taken from a man in his fifties or sixties who received an inactivated influenza vaccine.

The J gene is TRBJ2-1, the V gene TRBV6-5; 8 nucleotides match TRBD1. The CDR3 sequence is 17 residues long. V lost 2 bases and J lost 0; bases outside the gene matches: 6. CDR1 and CDR2 from the germline V gene are MNHEY and SVGAGI. CDR3 amino acids: CASSYHRGKGSYNEQFF. In DNA form, the CDR3 reads TGTGCCAGCAGTTACCACAGGGGGAAGGGCTCCTACAATGAGCAGTTCTTC.

This clonotype appeared many times. The chain recombines TRBV7-2 with TRBJ2-3; D call uncertain. CDR1 is SGHTA, CDR2 FQGNSA, per germline. CDR3 size: 15 residues. V was trimmed by 2 bases and J by 2 bases, leaving 11 bases between them. DNA of the CDR3: TGTGCCAGCAGCTTATACAGTAAAGACACAGATACGCAGTATTTT. Translation: CASSLYSKDTDTQYF.